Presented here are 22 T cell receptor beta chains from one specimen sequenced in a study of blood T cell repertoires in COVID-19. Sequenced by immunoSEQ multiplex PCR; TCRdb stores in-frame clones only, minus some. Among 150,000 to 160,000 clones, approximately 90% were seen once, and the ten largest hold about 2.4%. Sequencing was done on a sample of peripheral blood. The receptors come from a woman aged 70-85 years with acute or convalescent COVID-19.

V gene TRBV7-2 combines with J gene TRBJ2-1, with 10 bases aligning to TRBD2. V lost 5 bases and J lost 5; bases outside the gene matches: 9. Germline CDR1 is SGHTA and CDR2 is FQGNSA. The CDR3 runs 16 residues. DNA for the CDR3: TGTGCCAGCAGCCCCCCGGGACTAGCGAAAGACAATGAGCAGTTCTTC. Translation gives CASSPPGLAKDNEQFF.

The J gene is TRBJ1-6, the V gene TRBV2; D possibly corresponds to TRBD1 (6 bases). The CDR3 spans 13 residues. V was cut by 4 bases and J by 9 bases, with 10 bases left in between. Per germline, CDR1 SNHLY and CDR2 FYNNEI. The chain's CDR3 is CASSGEGGSPLHF. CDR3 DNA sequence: TGTGCCAGCAGTGGGGAAGGGGGTTCACCCCTCCACTTT.

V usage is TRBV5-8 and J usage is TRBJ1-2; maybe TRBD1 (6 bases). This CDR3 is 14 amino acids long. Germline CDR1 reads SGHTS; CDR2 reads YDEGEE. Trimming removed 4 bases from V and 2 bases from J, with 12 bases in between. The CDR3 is CASSHRQDNYGYTF. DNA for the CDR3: TGTGCCAGCAGCCACAGACAGGACAACTATGGCTACACCTTC.

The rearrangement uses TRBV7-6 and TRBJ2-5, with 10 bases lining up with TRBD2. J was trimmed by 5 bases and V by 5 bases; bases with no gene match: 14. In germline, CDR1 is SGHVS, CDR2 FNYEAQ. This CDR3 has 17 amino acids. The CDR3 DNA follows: TGTGCCAGCAGCCTTGGCGACAGCGGGGGGGTTCGGGAGACCCAGTACTTC. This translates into CASSLGDSGGVRETQYF.

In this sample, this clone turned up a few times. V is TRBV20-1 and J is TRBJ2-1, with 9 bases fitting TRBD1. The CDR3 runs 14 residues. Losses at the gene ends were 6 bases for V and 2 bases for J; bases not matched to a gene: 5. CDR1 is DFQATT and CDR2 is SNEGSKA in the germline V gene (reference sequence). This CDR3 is CSASGQGTYNEQFF. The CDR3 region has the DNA TGCAGTGCGAGTGGACAGGGGACCTACAATGAGCAGTTCTTC.

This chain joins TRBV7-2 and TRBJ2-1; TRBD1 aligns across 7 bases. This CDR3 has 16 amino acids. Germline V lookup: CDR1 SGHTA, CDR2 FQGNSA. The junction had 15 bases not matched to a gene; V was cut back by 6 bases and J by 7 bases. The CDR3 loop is CASSTFPRGKGNEQFF. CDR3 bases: TGTGCCAGCAGTACATTCCCCAGGGGGAAAGGAAATGAGCAGTTCTTC.

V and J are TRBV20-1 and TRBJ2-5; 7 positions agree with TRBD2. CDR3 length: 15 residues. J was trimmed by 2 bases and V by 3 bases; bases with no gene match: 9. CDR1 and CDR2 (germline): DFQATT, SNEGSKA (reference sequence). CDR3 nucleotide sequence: TGCAGTGCTAGTCGTCCAGCGGGGATTCAAGAGACCCAGTACTTC. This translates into CSASRPAGIQETQYF.

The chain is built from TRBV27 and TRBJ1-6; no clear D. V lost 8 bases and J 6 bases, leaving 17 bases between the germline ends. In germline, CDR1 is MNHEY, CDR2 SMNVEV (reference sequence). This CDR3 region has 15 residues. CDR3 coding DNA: TGTGCCAGCGGTTATGTAGAACAGCTTAATTCACCCCTCCACTTT. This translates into CASGYVEQLNSPLHF.

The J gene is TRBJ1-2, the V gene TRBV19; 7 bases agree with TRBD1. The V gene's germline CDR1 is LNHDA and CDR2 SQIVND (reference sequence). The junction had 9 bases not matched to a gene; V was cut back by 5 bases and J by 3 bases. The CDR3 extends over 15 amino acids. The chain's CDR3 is CASSPRQGAHYGYTF. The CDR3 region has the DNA TGTGCCAGTAGTCCAAGACAGGGTGCCCACTATGGCTACACCTTC.

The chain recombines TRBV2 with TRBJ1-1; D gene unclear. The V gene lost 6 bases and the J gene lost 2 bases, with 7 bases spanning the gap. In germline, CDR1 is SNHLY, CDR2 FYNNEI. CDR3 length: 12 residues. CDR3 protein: CASRRVNTEAFF. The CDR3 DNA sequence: TGTGCCAGCAGGAGAGTTAACACTGAAGCTTTCTTT.

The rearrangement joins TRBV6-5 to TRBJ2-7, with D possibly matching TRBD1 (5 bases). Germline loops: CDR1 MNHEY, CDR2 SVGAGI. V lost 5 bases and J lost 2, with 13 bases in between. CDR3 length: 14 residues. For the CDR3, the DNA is TGTGCCAGCAGTCGGACCGAGACAGCCTACGAGCAGTACTTC. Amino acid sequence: CASSRTETAYEQYF.

CDR3 nucleotides: TGTGCCAGCAGCCTAGGACTCTACAAGGTCGGTATAGCCAAAAACATTCAGTACTTC. As protein: CASSLGLYKVGIAKNIQYF. This chain connects TRBV7-2 to TRBJ2-4, with D perhaps TRBD2 (5 bases). Deletions cut 5 bases from V and 0 bases from J, with 23 bases between. Germline V gene lookup returns CDR1 SGHTA and CDR2 FQGNSA. This CDR3 is built from 19 residues.

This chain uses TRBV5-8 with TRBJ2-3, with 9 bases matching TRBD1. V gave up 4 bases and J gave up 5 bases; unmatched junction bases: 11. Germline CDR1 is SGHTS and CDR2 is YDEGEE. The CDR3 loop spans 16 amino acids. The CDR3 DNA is TGTGCCAGCAGCCTCATGACAGGGGGTTCGGAAGATACGCAGTATTTT. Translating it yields CASSLMTGGSEDTQYF.

The CDR3 spells CASSYANLGAGRHEQYF. The CDR3 DNA reads TGTGCCAGCAGTTACGCGAACTTAGGGGCAGGGCGGCACGAGCAGTACTTC. The rearrangement links TRBV6-2 or TRBV6-3 to TRBJ2-7; maybe TRBD1 (5 bases). Germline V CDR1 and CDR2: MNHEY, SVGEGT. Trimming stripped 2 bases from V and 5 bases from J, with 22 bases between. The CDR3 contains 17 residues.

The CDR3, as DNA: TGTGCCAGCAGTCCCAGGGGACACACTGAAGCTTTCTTT. Encoded protein: CASSPRGHTEAFF. The chain combines TRBV3-1 (or the pseudogene TRBV3-2) with TRBJ1-1, with D possibly being TRBD1 (6 bases). Trimming stripped 6 bases from V and 3 bases from J, with 11 bases between. Germline CDR1 and CDR2: LGHDT and YNNKEL (reference sequence). The CDR3 length is 13 residues.

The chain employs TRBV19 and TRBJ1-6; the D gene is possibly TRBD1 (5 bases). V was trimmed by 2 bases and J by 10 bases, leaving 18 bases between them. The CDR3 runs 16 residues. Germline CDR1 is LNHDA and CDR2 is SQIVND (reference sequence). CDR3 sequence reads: CASSISLGGATSPLHF. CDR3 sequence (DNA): TGTGCCAGTAGTATATCCTTGGGAGGGGCGACCTCACCCCTCCACTTT.

The CDR3 coding sequence is TGCGCCAGCAGCCCGGGGAATAATGAAAAACTGTTTTTT. Amino acid sequence: CASSPGNNEKLFF. The rearrangement joins TRBV5-1 to TRBJ1-4; D is unclear. This CDR3 is built from 13 residues. Germline V gene lookup returns CDR1 SGHRS and CDR2 YFSETQ. Trimming stripped 4 bases from V and 4 bases from J, with 8 bases between.

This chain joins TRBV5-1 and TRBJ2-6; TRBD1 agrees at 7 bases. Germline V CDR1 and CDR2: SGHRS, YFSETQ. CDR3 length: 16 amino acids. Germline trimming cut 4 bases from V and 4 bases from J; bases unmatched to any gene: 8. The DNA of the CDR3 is TGCGCCAGCAGCCTCCTCCAGGGGGTCGGGGCCAACGTCCTGACTTTC. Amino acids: CASSLLQGVGANVLTF.

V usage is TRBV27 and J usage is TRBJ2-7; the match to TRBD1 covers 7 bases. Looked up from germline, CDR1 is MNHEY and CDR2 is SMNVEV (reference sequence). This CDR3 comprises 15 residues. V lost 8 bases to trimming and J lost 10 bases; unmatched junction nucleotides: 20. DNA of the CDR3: TGTGCCAGCCGTTGGAAGGACGCCGACAGGGTTCCCCAGTACGTC. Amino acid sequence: CASRWKDADRVPQYV.

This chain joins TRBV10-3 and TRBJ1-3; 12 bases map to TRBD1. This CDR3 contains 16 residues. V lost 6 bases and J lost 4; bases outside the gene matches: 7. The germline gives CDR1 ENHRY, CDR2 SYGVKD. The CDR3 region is CAIRPGQGATGNTIYF. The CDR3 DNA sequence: TGTGCCATCAGGCCGGGACAGGGGGCTACAGGAAACACCATATATTTT.

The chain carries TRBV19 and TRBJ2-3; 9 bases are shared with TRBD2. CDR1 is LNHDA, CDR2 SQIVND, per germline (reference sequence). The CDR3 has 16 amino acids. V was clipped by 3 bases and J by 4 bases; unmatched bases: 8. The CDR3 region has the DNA TGTGCCAGTAGTATGGGTCGCGGGGGGGCCCCAGATACGCAGTATTTT. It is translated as CASSMGRGGAPDTQYF.

CDR3 nucleotides: TGCGCCAGCAGCGTAAGGACTAGCGGGGTCCAAGAGACCCAGTACTTC. Translated, it gives CASSVRTSGVQETQYF. This chain joins TRBV4-1 and TRBJ2-5, with 12 bases matching TRBD2. V gave up 5 bases and J gave up 1 base; unmatched junction bases: 5. CDR1 and CDR2 (germline): MGHRA, YSYEKL. The CDR3 is 16 amino acids.